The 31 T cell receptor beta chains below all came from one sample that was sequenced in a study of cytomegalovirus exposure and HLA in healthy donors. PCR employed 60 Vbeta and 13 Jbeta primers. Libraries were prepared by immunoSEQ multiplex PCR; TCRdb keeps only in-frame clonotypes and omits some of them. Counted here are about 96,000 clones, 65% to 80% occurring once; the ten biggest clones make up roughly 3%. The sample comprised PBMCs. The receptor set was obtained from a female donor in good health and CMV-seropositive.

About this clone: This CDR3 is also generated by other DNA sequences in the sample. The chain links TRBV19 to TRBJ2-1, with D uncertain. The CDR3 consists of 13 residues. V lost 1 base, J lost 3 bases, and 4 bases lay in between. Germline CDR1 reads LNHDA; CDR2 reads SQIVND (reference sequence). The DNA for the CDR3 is TGTGCCAGTAGTATAGGGAGCTACAATGAGCAGTTCTTC. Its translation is CASSIGSYNEQFF.

CDR3 region: CASSQGEGTNTGELFF. In nucleotides, the CDR3 is TGCGCCAGCAGCCAAGGGGAGGGGACGAACACCGGGGAGCTGTTTTTT. V usage is TRBV4-3 and J usage is TRBJ2-2, with 7 bases identical to TRBD2. From germline, CDR1 is LGHNA and CDR2 YSLEER. This CDR3 contains 16 residues. V shed 1 base and J 0 bases; nucleotides not matched to a gene: 2.

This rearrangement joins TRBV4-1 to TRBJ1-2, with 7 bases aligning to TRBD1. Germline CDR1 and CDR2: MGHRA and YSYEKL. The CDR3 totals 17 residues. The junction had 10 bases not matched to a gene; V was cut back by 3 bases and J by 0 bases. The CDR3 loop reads CASSQRDRSLTNYGYTF. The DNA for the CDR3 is TGCGCCAGCAGCCAGAGGGACAGAAGCCTTACTAACTATGGCTACACCTTC.

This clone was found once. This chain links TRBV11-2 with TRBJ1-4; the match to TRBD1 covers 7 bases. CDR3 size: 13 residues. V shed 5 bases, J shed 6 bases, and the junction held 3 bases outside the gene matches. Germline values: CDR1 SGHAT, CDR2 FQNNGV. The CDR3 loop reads CASSRTGDEKLFF. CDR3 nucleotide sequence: TGTGCCAGCAGCCGGACAGGCGATGAAAAACTGTTTTTT.

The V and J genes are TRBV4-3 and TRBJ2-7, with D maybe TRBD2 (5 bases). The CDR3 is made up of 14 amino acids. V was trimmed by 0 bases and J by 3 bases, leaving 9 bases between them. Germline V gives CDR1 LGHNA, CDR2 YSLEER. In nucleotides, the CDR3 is TGCGCCAGCAGCCAAGATTTCGGGGACTACGAGCAGTACTTC. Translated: CASSQDFGDYEQYF.

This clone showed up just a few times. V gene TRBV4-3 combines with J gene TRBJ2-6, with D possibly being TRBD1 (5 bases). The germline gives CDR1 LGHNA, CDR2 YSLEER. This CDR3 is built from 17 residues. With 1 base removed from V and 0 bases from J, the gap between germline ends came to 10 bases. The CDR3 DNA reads TGCGCCAGCAGCCAAGGAGACAGTTACTCTGGGGCCAACGTCCTGACTTTC. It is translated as CASSQGDSYSGANVLTF.

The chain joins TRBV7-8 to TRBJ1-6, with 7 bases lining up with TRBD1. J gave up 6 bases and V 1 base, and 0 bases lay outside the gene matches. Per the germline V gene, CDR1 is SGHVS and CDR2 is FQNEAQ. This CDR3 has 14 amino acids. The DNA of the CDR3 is TGTGCCAGCAGCTTAGACAGGGGTAATTCACCCCTCCACTTT. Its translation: CASSLDRGNSPLHF.

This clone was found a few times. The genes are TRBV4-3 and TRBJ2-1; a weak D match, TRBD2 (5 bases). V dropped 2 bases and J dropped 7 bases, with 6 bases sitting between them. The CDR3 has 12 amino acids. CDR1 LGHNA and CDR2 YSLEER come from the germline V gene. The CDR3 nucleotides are TGCGCCAGCAGCCAAACGGGGAATGAGCAGTTCTTC. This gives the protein CASSQTGNEQFF.

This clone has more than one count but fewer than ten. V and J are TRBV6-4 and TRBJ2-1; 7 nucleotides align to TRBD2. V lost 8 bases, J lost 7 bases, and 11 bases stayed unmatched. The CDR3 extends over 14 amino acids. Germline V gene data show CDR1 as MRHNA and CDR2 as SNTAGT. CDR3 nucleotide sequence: TGTGCCAGCGGTGGGTCTAGCGGTAGGAATGAGCAGTTCTTC. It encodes CASGGSSGRNEQFF.

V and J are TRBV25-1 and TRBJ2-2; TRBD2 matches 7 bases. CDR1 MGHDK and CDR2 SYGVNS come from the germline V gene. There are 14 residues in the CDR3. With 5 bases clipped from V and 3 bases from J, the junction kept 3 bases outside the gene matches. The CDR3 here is CASSSGRDTGELFF. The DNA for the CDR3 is TGTGCCAGCAGTTCAGGGAGGGACACCGGGGAGCTGTTTTTT. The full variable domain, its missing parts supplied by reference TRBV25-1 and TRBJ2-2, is EADIYQTPRYLVIGTGKKITLECSQTMGHDKMYWYQQDPGMELHLIHYSYGVNSTEKGDLSSESTVSRIRTEHFPLTLESARPSHTSQYLCASSSGRDTGELFFGEGSRLTVL.

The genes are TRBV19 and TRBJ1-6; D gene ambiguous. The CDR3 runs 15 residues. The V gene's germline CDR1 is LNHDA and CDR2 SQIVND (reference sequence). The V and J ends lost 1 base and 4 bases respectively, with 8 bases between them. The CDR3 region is CASSIVTGYNSPLHF. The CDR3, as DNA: TGTGCCAGTAGTATAGTAACGGGATATAATTCACCCCTCCACTTT. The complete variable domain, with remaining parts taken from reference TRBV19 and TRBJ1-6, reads DGGITQSPKYLFRKEGQNVTLSCEQNLNHDAMYWYRQDPGQGLRLIYYSQIVNDFQKGDIAEGYSVSREKKESFPLTVTSAQKNPTAFYLCASSIVTGYNSPLHFGNGTRLTVT.

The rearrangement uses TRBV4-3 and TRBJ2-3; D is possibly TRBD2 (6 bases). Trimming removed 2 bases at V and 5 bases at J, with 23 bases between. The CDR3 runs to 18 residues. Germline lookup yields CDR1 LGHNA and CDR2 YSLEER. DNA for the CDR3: TGCGCCAGCAGCCAATCCCTCTCCGCCAGGAGGGGCGGAGATACGCAGTATTTT. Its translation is CASSQSLSARRGGDTQYF.

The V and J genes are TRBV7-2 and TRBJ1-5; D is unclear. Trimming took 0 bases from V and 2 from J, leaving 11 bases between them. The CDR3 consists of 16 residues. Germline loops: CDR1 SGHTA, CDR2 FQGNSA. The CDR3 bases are TGTGCCAGCAGCTTAGCGTTCAACCGGGGCAATCAGCCCCAGCATTTT. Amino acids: CASSLAFNRGNQPQHF.

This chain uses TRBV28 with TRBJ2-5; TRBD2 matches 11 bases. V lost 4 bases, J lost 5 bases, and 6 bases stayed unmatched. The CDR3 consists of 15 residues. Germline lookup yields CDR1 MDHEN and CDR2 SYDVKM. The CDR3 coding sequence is TGTGCCAGCAGTTGGCCTAGCGGGGGGACGGAGACCCAGTACTTC. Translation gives CASSWPSGGTETQYF.

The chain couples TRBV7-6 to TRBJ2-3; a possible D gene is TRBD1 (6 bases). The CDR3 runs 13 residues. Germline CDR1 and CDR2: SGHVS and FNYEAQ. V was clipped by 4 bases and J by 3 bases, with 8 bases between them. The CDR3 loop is CASSWTVTDTQYF. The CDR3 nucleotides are TGTGCCAGCAGCTGGACAGTAACAGATACGCAGTATTTT. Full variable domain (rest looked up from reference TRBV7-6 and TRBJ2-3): GAGVSQSPRYKVTKRGQDVALRCDPISGHVSLYWYRQALGQGPEFLTYFNYEAQQDKSGLPNDRFSAERPEGSISTLTIQRTEQRDSAMYRCASSWTVTDTQYFGPGTRLTVL.

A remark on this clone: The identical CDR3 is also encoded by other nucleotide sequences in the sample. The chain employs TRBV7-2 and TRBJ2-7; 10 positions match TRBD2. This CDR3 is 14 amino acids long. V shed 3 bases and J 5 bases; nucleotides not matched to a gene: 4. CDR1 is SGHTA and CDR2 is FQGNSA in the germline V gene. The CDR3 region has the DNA TGTGCCAGCAGCTTTAGCGGGGGGATCGACGAGCAGTACTTC. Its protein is CASSFSGGIDEQYF.

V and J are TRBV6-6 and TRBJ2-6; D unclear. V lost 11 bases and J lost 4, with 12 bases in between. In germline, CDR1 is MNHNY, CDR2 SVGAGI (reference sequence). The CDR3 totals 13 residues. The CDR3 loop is CAGTTTGANVLTF. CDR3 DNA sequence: TGTGCCGGAACAACTACCGGGGCCAACGTCCTGACTTTC.

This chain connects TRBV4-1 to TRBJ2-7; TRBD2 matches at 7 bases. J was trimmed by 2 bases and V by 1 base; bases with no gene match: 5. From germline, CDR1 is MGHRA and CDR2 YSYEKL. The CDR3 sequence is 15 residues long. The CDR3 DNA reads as TGCGCCAGCAGCCAAGGGCTAGCGGAACCCTACGAGCAGTACTTC. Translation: CASSQGLAEPYEQYF.

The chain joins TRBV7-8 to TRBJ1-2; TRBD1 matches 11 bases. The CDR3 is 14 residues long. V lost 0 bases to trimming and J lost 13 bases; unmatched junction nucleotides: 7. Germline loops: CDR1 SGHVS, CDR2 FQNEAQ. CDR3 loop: CASSLAWTGGASTF. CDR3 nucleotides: TGTGCCAGCAGCTTAGCCTGGACAGGGGGCGCTTCCACCTTC.

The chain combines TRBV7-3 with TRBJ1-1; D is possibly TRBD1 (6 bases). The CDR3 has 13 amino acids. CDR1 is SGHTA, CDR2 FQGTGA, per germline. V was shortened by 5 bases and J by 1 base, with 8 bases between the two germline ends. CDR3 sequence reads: CASSMDRNTEAFF. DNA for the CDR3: TGTGCCAGCAGCATGGACAGGAACACTGAAGCTTTCTTT.

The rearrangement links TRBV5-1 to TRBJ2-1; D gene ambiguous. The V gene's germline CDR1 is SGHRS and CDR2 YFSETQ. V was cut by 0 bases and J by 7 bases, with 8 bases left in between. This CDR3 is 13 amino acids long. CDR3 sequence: CASSLELENEQFF. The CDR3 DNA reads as TGCGCCAGCAGCTTGGAGCTTGAAAATGAGCAGTTCTTC.

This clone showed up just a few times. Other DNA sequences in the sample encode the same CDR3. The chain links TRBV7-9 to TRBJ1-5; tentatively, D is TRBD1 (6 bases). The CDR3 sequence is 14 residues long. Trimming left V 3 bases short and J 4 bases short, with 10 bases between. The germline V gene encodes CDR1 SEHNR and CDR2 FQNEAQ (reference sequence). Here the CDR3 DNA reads TGTGCCAGCAGCTTCCCGGGACAAAATCAGCCCCAGCATTTT. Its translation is CASSFPGQNQPQHF. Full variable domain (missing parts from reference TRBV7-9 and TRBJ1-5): DTGVSQNPRHKITKRGQNVTFRCDPISEHNRLYWYRQTLGQGPEFLTYFQNEAQLEKSRLLSDRFSAERPKGSFSTLEIQRTEQGDSAMYLCASSFPGQNQPQHFGDGTRLSIL.

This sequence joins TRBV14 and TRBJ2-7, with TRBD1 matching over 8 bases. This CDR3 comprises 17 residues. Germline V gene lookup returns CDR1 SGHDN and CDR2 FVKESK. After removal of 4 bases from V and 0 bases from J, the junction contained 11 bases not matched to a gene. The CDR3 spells CASSLQTGTGISYEQYF. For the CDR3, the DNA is TGTGCCAGCAGCCTTCAAACCGGGACAGGCATCTCCTACGAGCAGTACTTC.

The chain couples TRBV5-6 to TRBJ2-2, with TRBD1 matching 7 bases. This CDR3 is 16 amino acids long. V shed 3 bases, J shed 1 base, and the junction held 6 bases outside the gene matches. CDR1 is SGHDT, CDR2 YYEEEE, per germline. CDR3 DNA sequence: TGTGCCAGCAGCTCGGGTCGGACAGGGAACACCGGGGAGCTGTTTTTT. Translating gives CASSSGRTGNTGELFF.

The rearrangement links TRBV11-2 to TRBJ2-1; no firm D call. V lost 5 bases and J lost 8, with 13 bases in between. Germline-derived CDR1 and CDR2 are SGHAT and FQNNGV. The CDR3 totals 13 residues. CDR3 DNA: TGTGCCAGCAGCCTCCGCGCGGCGGATGAGCAGTTCTTC. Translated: CASSLRAADEQFF. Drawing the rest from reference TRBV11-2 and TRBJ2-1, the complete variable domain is EAGVAQSPRYKIIEKRQSVAFWCNPISGHATLYWYQQILGQGPKLLIQFQNNGVVDDSQLPKDRFSAERLKGVDSTLKIQPAKLEDSAVYLCASSLRAADEQFFGPGTRLTVL.

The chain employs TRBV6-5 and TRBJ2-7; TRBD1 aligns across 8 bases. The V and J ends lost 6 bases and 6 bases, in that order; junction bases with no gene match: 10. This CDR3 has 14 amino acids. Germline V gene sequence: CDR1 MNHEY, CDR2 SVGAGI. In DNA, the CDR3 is TGTGCCAGCAGACAAACGACAGGGGTGGGCGAGCAGTACTTC. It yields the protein CASRQTTGVGEQYF.

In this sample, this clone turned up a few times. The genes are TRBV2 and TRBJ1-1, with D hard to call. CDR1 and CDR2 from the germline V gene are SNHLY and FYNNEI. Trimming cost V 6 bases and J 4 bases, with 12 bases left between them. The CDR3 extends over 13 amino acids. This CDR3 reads CASSERWSTEAFF. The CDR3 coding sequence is TGTGCCAGCAGCGAGAGGTGGAGCACTGAAGCTTTCTTT.

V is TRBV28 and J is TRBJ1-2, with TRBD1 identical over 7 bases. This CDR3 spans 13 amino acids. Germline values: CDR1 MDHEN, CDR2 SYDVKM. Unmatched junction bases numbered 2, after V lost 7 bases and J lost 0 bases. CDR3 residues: CASKQGTNYGYTF. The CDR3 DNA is TGTGCCAGCAAACAGGGGACTAACTATGGCTACACCTTC.

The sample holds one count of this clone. This chain's CDR3 is CASSQEGQGWEKLFF. The CDR3 DNA is TGCGCCAGCAGCCAAGAAGGGCAGGGGTGGGAAAAACTGTTTTTT. The rearrangement links TRBV4-3 to TRBJ1-4, with D possibly being TRBD1 (6 bases). CDR1 is LGHNA, CDR2 YSLEER, per germline. The CDR3 is 15 amino acids. V was trimmed by 0 bases and J by 8 bases, leaving 13 bases between them.

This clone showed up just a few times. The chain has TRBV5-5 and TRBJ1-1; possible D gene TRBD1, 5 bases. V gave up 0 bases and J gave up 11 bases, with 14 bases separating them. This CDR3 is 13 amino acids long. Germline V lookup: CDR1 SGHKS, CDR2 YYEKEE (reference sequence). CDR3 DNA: TGTGCCAGCAGCTTGGGGGGGGTAGGCAAGGCTTTCTTT. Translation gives CASSLGGVGKAFF.

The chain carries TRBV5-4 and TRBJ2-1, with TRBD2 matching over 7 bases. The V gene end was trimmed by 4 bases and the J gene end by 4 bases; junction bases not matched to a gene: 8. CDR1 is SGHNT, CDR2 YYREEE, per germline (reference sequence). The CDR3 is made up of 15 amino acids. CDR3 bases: TGTGCCAGCAGCGGATCGTGGGAGGGATACAATGAGCAGTTCTTC. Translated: CASSGSWEGYNEQFF.